This TCR beta chain is from a study of beta chain features in type 1 diabetes. Points from the study as a whole: Across all four CD4+ subsets, people with type 1 diabetes showed modestly shorter TCRB CDR3s.

Trimming pared 3 bases from V and 5 bases from J, leaving 14 bases between. CDR1 is SGDLS, CDR2 YYNGEE, per germline. This CDR3 comprises 14 residues. The authors sorted CD4+ naive, central memory, regulatory and stem cell-like memory cells via CD45RO/CCR7/CD25/CD127/CD95/CD27. There are a few counts of this clone. Its antigen is still unknown. Reverse transcription of all isolated RNA meant that expressed TCRB transcripts were sequenced. Generated by immunoSEQ multiplex PCR, the TCRdb table keeps only in-frame clones and is missing some. The sample lists 250,000 to 300,000 clones, roughly an eighth occurring once.

The sequence was collected from a man aged 25-40 years with type 1 diabetes. The chain links TRBV9 to TRBJ1-1, with a tentative D call TRBD1 (6 bases). Sequencing was done on a sample of naive CD4+ T cells from blood. The CDR3 loop reads CASSAEGGRTEAFF. The CDR3 bases are TGTGCCAGCAGCGCGGAGGGGGGGAGGACTGAAGCTTTCTTT.